Below, 5 T cell receptor beta chains from the same sample are listed, as sequenced in a study of blood T cells in healthy people across ages (dated by TCRdb to the mid-2010s). The library was prepared using 5' RACE. Sequencing instrument: Illumina HiSeq 2500. A second PCR of roughly 7 to 12 cycles was run with a J-beta primer mix and a sample-barcoded 5' primer. TCRdb cleaned the public reads at Q25 with fastp, built clones with MiXCR and kept in-frame beta chains. Rows matching on CDR3 protein sequence are summarized as one entry with the most common DNA and genes. In all, the sample holds 780,000 or so distinct CDR3 sequences, and around a quarter of those were seen once. The ten largest account for more than 3% of the sample. This sample also belongs to another study, concerning T cells of mothers and their children.

The sample taken for sequencing was blood. The receptor set was obtained from a boy aged 5-17 years in good health.

This clonotype was seen only a few times. The chain combines TRBV6-2 or TRBV6-3 with TRBJ2-7; the match to TRBD2 covers 13 bases. CDR1 and CDR2 (germline): MNHEY, SVGEGT. V trimming: 4 bases; J trimming: 10 bases; junction bases outside the gene matches: 19. The CDR3 totals 18 residues. The chain's CDR3 is CASSSVLAGGISPDSQYF. The CDR3 DNA sequence: TGTGCCAGCAGTTCTGTACTAGCGGGAGGGATCTCCCCGGATTCCCAGTACTTC.

The chain combines TRBV27 with TRBJ2-1; 8 bases are a match to TRBD2. The CDR3 has 16 residues. Looked up from germline, CDR1 is MNHEY and CDR2 is SMNVEV (reference sequence). The J segment lost 9 bases and the V segment lost 5 bases, leaving 15 bases of the junction unmatched. CDR3 DNA: TGTGCCAGCAGTCCGGTCTCAGCGGGAGACGGGAGTGAGCAGTTCTTC. Translating it yields CASSPVSAGDGSEQFF.

The chain carries TRBV14 and TRBJ1-1; D unresolved. The V end was cut by 0 bases, the J end by 4 bases, with 6 bases between. The CDR3 is 13 amino acids. The V gene's germline CDR1 is SGHDN and CDR2 FVKESK. The CDR3 region is CASSQDRSTEAFF. CDR3 nucleotide sequence: TGTGCCAGCAGCCAAGATCGGAGCACTGAAGCTTTCTTT.

The chain employs TRBV27 and TRBJ2-7; maybe TRBD2 (5 bases). Germline assignment: CDR1 MNHEY and CDR2 SMNVEV (reference sequence). Deletions cut 6 bases from V and 2 bases from J, with 17 bases between. The CDR3 length is 15 residues. The CDR3 nucleotides read TGTGCCAGCAGCCTTTACGGGGAGAAAACCTACGAGCAGTACTTC. Its translation: CASSLYGEKTYEQYF.

The V gene is TRBV4-3, the J gene TRBJ1-1; the D gene is possibly TRBD1 (6 bases). The CDR3 is 15 amino acids. With 0 bases removed from V and 4 bases from J, the gap between germline ends came to 12 bases. Per the germline V gene, CDR1 is LGHNA and CDR2 is YSLEER. This CDR3 reads CASSQDRDIGTEAFF. CDR3 in DNA: TGCGCCAGCAGCCAAGATCGGGACATAGGCACTGAAGCTTTCTTT.